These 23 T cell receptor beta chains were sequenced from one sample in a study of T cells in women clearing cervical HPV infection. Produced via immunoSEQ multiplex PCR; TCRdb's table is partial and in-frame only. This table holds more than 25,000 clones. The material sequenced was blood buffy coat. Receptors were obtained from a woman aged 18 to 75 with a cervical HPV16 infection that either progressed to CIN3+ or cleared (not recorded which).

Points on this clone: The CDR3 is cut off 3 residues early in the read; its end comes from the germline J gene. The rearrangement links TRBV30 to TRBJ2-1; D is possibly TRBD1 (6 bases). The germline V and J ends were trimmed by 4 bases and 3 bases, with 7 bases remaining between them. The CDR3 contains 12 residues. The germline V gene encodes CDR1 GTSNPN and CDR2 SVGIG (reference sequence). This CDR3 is CAWTDSYNEQFF. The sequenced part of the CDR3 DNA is TGTGCCTGGACGGACAGCTACAATGAG.

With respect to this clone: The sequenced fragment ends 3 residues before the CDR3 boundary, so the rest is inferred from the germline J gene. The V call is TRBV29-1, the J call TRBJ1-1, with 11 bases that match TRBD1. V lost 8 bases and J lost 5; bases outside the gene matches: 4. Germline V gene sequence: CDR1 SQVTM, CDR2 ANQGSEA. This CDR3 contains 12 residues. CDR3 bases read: TGCAGCACGGGGACAGGGGGGACTGAA. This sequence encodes CSTGTGGTE. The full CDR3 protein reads CSTGTGGTEAFF.

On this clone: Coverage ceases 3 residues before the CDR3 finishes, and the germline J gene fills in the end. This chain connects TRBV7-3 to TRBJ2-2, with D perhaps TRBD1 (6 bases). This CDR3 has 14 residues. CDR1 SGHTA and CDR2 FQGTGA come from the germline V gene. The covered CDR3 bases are TGTGCCAGCAGCCAGGGGAATTGGCATTCACCG. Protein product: CASSQGNWHSP. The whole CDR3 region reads CASSQGNWHSPLFF.

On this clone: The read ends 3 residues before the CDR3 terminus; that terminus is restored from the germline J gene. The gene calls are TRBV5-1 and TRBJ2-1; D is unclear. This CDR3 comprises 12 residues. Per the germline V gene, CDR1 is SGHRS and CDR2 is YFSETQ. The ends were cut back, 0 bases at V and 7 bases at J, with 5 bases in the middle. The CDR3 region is CASSLALNEQFF. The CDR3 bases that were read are TGCGCCAGCAGCTTGGCTCTTAATGAG.

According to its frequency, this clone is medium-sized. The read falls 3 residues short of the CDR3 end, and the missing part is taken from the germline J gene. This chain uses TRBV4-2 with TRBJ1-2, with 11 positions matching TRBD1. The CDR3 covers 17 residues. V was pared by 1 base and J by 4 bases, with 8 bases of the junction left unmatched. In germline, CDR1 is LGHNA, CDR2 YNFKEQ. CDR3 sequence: CASSQVPGQGEGYGYTF. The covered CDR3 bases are TGTGCCAGCAGCCAAGTCCCGGGACAGGGGGAAGGCTATGGC.

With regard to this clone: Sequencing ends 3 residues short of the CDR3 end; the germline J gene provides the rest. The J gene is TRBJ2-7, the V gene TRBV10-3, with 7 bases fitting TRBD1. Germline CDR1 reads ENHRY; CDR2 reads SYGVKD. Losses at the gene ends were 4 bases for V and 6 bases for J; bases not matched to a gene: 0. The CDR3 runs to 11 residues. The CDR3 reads CAISGTGEQYF. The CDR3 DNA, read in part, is TGTGCCATCAGTGGGACAGGCGAG.

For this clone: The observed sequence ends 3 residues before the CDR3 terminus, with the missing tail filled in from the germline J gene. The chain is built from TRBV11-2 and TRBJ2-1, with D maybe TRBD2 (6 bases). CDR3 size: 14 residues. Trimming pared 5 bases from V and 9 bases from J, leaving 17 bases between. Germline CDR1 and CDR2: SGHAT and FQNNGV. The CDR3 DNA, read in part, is TGTGCCAGCAGCATCCAGCCGGAGGGGAGTGAG. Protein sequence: CASSIQPEGSE. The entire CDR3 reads CASSIQPEGSEQFF.

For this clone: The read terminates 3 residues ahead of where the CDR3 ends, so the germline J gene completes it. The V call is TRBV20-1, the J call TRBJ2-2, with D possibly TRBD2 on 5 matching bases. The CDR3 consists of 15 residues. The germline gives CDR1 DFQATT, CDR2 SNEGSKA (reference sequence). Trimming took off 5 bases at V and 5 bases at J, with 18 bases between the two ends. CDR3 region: CSAPHVGERTGELFF. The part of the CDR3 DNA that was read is TGCAGTGCTCCGCACGTCGGGGAGAGGACCGGGGAG.

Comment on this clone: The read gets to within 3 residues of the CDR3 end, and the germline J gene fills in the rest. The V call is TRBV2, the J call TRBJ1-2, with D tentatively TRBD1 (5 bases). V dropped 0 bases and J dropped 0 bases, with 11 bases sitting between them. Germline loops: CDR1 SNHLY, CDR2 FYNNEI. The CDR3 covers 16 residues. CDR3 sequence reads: CASSEAGGGANYGYTF. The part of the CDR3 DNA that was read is TGTGCCAGCAGTGAAGCCGGGGGAGGGGCTAACTATGGC.

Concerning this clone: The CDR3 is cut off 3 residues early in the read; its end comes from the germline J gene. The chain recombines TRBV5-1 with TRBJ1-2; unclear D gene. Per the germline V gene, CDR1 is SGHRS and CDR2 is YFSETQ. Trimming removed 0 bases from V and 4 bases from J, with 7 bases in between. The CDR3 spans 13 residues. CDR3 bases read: TGCGCCAGCAGCTTGGCCAACGGCTATGGC. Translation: CASSLANGYG. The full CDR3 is CASSLANGYGYTF.

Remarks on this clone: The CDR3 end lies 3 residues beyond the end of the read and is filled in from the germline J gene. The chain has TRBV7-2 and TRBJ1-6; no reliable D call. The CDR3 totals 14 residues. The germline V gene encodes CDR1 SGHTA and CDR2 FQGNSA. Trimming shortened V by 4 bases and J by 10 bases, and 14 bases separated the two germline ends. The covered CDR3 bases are TGTGCCAGCAGCTCGAATCCCCACAGATCACCC. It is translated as CASSSNPHRSP. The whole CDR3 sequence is CASSSNPHRSPLHF.

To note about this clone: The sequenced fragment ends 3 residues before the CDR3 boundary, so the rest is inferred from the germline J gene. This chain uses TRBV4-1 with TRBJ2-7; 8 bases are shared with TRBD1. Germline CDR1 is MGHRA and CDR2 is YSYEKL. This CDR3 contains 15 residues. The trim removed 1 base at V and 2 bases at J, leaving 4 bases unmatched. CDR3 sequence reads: CASSQGQGNPYEQYF. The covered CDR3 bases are TGCGCCAGCAGCCAAGGACAGGGGAATCCCTACGAG.

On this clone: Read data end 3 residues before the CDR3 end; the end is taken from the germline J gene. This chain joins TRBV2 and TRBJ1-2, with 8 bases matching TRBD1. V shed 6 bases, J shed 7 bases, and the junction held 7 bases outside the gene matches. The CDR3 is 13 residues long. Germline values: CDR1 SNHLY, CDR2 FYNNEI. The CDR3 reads CASRGQEPTGYTF. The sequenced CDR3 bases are TGTGCCAGCAGGGGACAGGAGCCAACTGGC.

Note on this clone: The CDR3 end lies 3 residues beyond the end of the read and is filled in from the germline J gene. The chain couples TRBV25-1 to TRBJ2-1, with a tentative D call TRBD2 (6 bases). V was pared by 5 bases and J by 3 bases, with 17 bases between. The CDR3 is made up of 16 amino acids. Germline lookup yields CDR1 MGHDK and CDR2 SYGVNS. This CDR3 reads CASSLQSGLDYNEQFF. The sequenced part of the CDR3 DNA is TGTGCCAGCAGTTTACAGTCGGGACTCGACTACAATGAG.

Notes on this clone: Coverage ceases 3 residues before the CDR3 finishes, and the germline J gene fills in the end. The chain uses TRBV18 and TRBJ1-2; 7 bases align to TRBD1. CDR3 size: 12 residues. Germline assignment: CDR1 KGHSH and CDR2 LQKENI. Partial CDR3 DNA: TGTGCCAGCTCACTAACAGGGGCCGAC. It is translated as CASSLTGAD. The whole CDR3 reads CASSLTGADYTF.

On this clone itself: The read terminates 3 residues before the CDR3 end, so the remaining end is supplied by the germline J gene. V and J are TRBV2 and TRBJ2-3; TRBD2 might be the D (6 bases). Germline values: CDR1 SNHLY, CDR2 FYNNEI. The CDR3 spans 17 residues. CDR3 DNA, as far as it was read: TGTGCCAGCAGTGAGGGATTGGAGGGCGGGGCCCAAGAGACG. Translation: CASSEGLEGGAQET. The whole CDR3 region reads CASSEGLEGGAQETQYF. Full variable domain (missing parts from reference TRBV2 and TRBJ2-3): EPEVTQTPSHQVTQMGQEVILRCVPISNHLYFYWYRQILGQKVEFLVSFYNNEISEKSEIFDDQFSVERPDGSNFTLKIRSTKLEDSAMYFCASSEGLEGGAQETQYFGPGTRLTVL.

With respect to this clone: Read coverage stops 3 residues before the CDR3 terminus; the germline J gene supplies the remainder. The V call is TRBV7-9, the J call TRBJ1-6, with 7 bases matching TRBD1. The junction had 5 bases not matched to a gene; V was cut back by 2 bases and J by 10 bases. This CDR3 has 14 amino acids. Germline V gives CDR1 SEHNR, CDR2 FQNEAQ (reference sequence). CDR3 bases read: TGTGCCAGCAGCTTACCCAACAGGGGATCACCC. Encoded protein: CASSLPNRGSP. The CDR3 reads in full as CASSLPNRGSPLHF.

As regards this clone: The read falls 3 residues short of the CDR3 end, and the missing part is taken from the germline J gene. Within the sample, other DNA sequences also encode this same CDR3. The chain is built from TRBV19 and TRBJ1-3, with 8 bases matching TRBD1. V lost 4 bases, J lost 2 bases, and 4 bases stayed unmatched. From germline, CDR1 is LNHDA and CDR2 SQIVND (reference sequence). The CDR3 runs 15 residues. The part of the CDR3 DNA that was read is TGTGCCAGTAGTACGCCGACAGGGGCTGGAAACACC. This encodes CASSTPTGAGNT. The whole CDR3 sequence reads CASSTPTGAGNTIYF.

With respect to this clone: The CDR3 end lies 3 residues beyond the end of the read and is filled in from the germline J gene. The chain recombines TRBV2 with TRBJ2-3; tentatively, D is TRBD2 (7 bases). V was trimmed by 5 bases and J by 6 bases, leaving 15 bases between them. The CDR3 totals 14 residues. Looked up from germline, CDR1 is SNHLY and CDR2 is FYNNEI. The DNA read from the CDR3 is TGTGCCAGCAGTCCTAAGGGGGAGGGGGATACG. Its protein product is CASSPKGEGDT. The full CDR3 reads CASSPKGEGDTQYF.

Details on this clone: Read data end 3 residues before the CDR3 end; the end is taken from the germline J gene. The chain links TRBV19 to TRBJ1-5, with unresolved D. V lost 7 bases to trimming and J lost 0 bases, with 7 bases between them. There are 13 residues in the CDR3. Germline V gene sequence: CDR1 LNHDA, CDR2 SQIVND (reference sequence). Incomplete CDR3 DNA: TGTGCCAGTACACAGAGTAGCAATCAGCCC. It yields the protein CASTQSSNQP. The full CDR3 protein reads CASTQSSNQPQHF.

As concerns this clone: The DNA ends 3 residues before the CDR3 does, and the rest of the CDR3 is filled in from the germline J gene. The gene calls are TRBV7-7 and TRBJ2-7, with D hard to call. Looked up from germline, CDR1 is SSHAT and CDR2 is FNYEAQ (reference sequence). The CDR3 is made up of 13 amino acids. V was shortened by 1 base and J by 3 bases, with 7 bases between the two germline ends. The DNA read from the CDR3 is TGTGCCAGCAGCTTAGGCCCAGACTACGAG. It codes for CASSLGPDYE. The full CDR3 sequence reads CASSLGPDYEQYF.

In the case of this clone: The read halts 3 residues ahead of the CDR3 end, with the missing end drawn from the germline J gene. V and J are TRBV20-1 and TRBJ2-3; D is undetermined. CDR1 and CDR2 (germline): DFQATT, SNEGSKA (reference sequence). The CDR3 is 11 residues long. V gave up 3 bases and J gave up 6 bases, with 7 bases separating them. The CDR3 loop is CSASDFDTQYF. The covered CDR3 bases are TGCAGTGCTAGCGACTTTGATACG.

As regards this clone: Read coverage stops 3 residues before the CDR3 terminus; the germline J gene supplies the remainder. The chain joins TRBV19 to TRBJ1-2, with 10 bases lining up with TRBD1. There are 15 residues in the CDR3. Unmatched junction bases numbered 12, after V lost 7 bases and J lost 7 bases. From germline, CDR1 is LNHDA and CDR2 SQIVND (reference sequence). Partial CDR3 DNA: TGTGCCAGTACCAACCGGGACAGGGGAGTGAGTGGC. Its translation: CASTNRDRGVSG. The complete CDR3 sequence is CASTNRDRGVSGYTF.